What follows are 8 T cell receptor beta chains derived from one specimen sequenced in a study of CD8 T cells in ankylosing spondylitis. Their antigens are not known. TCRdb reanalysed the 5' RACE reads using MiXCR and keeps one entry per CDR3 protein. The table shows about 450,000 distinct CDR3 sequences, with approximately 26% occurring only once. Study observations and caveats: A TCR beta motif made of fewer than 10 highly homologous variants seemed typical of ankylosing spondylitis blood.

Sequenced: blood, either unsorted or a sorted T cell fraction (not recorded which). Receptors originate from a male donor with ankylosing spondylitis.

The chain has TRBV6-1 and TRBJ2-7, with 9 positions matching TRBD2. Per the germline V gene, CDR1 is MNHNS and CDR2 is SASEGT. This CDR3 spans 16 amino acids. With 6 bases clipped from V and 8 bases from J, the junction kept 17 bases outside the gene matches. The DNA for the CDR3 is TGTGCCAGCAGAGAACAGCATCCGGCCGGGACTAGCCAGCAGTACGTC. Amino acids: CASREQHPAGTSQQYV.

Only a few counts were recorded for this clonotype. The chain is built from TRBV28 and TRBJ2-7; D is possibly TRBD2 (6 bases). V was cut by 8 bases and J by 0 bases, with 11 bases left in between. CDR1 is MDHEN and CDR2 is SYDVKM in the germline V gene. The CDR3 loop spans 13 amino acids. DNA of the CDR3: TGTGCCAGCCAGGAGACTAGCTCCTACGAGCAGTACGTC. The encoded protein is CASQETSSYEQYV.

The rearrangement joins TRBV11-2 to TRBJ2-5; D is uncertain. Germline CDR1 reads SGHAT; CDR2 reads FQNNGV. The CDR3 extends over 15 amino acids. Trimming shortened V by 5 bases and J by 2 bases, and 15 bases separated the two germline ends. The CDR3 nucleotides read TGTGCCAGCAGCATTTGGCCCGGCTTTCAAGAGACCCAGTACTTC. Translated, it gives CASSIWPGFQETQYF.

This chain uses TRBV9 with TRBJ1-5; D might be TRBD1 (5 bases). The CDR3 extends over 15 amino acids. V lost 4 bases, J lost 1 base, and 12 bases lay in between. Per germline, CDR1 SGDLS and CDR2 YYNGEE. CDR3: CASSPLGGSNQPQHF. CDR3 DNA: TGTGCCAGCAGCCCACTCGGGGGAAGCAATCAGCCCCAGCATTTT.

V gene TRBV20-1 combines with J gene TRBJ2-1, with TRBD2 matching 13 bases. Trimming cost V 3 bases and J 0 bases; bases outside gene matches: 20. Germline loops: CDR1 DFQATT, CDR2 SNEGSKA (reference sequence). The CDR3 contains 22 residues. CDR3 region: CSASQEGGLAGFWGSSYNEQFF. The DNA of the CDR3 is TGCAGTGCTAGCCAAGAAGGGGGACTAGCGGGATTTTGGGGTAGCTCCTACAATGAGCAGTTCTTC.

This chain connects TRBV2 to TRBJ1-5; D ambiguous. CDR1 SNHLY and CDR2 FYNNEI come from the germline V gene. Trimming pared 6 bases from V and 5 bases from J, leaving 8 bases between. CDR3 length: 12 amino acids. The CDR3 coding sequence is TGTGCCAGCAGCGTTGACCATCAGCCCCAGCATTTT. Protein: CASSVDHQPQHF. Based on the CDR3 plus reference TRBV2 and TRBJ1-5, the full variable domain is EPEVTQTPSHQVTQMGQEVILRCVPISNHLYFYWYRQILGQKVEFLVSFYNNEISEKSEIFDDQFSVERPDGSNFTLKIRSTKLEDSAMYFCASSVDHQPQHFGDGTRLSIL.

The rearrangement uses TRBV5-1 and TRBJ2-1; 7 nucleotides agree with TRBD1. With V trimmed by 4 bases and J by 3 bases, 10 bases remained unmatched. Germline loops: CDR1 SGHRS, CDR2 YFSETQ. The CDR3 totals 16 residues. CDR3 loop: CASSPEPGQFYNEQFF. In DNA form, the CDR3 reads TGCGCCAGCAGCCCCGAACCGGGACAGTTCTACAATGAGCAGTTCTTC.

This clonotype was seen a handful of times. The J gene is TRBJ1-1, the V gene TRBV12-3 or TRBV12-4, with D tentatively TRBD1 (5 bases). This CDR3 spans 15 amino acids. Between the trimmed V and J ends, which lost 5 bases and 0 bases, there was a span of 13 bases. CDR3 bases: TGTGCCAGCAGTCGTCGACGGGGCATGAACACTGAAGCTTTCTTT. Amino acid sequence: CASSRRRGMNTEAFF.